These T cell receptor beta chains were read from a single sample in a study of long-term antiretroviral therapy in people with HIV. Assay: immunoSEQ multiplex PCR; the TCRdb copy retains only in-frame clones and omits some. The table lists fewer than 55,000 clones, about 95% of them singletons. Sequences were derived from unsorted PBMCs, sampled 3.7 years after starting antiretroviral therapy. The receptors shown here come from a woman between 50 and 59 years old with HIV. CDR3s include the opening cysteine and the closing phenylalanine or tryptophan. A D gene is named only where the DNA matches it firmly. Size tells how often a clone was seen (once, few, many) or the class of an expanded clone, and some rows leave it out.

cdr3_nt	cdr3_aa	d_call	clone_size	j_call	v_call
TGTGCCAGTAGTACCGGGACAAATCCCTACAATGAGCAGTTCTTC	CASSTGTNPYNEQFF	.	.	TRBJ2-1	TRBV19
TGTGCCAGCAGTGGGGACAGGGGAGGATACTACGAGCAGTACTTC	CASSGDRGGYYEQYF	TRBD1	.	TRBJ2-7	TRBV2
TGTGCCAGTAGTAAAGGGACAGGGCCCAACGAGCAGTACTTC	CASSKGTGPNEQYF	TRBD1	once	TRBJ2-7	TRBV19
TGCGCCAGCAGCCAAGGACAGGGATATGGCTACACCTTC	CASSQGQGYGYTF	TRBD1	.	TRBJ1-2	TRBV4-1
TGCAGCGTTGAAGATCAGGGGGCAGGTGGCTACACCTTC	CSVEDQGAGGYTF	TRBD1	once	TRBJ1-2	TRBV29-1
TGCGCCAGCAGCAGGTCTCCACCCTCCTACGAGCAGTACTTC	CASSRSPPSYEQYF	.	.	TRBJ2-7	TRBV5-1
TGCGCCAGCAGCCAAGATGAGGGATACGGAGGGGCCTACGAGCAGTACTTC	CASSQDEGYGGAYEQYF	.	.	TRBJ2-7	TRBV4-1
TGTGCCAGCAAGCGGGGACTGAGCACAGATACGCAGTATTTT	CASKRGLSTDTQYF	TRBD2	once	TRBJ2-3	TRBV6-5
TGTGCCAGCAGTCCAGTCGGAGATGGGTACGAGCAGTACTTC	CASSPVGDGYEQYF	.	.	TRBJ2-7	TRBV7-3
TGTGCCAGTAGTATTACCCGGGGGTCGGATACGCAGTATTTT	CASSITRGSDTQYF	.	.	TRBJ2-3	TRBV19
TGTGCCAGCAGCTTAATAACAGGTTCACCCCTCCACTTT	CASSLITGSPLHF	.	.	TRBJ1-6	TRBV7-2
TGTGCCAGCCCCTTGGAGAACCGGACCCAAGAGACCCAGTACTTC	CASPLENRTQETQYF	.	.	TRBJ2-5	TRBV5-4
TGTGCCAGCAGCGTTGGTTCCGGTATCAGAGTATCAGACTATGGCTACACCTTC	CASSVGSGIRVSDYGYTF	.	.	TRBJ1-2	TRBV9
TGTGCCAGCAATACAGGGCCAGATACGCAGTATTTT	CASNTGPDTQYF	.	.	TRBJ2-3	TRBV2
TGTGCCAGCAGCTTAGAACCGGGGGAGGACACTGAAGCTTTCTTT	CASSLEPGEDTEAFF	.	.	TRBJ1-1	TRBV11-1
TGCAGCGGGGGACTAGCGGGGACTAACAATGAGCAGTTCTTC	CSGGLAGTNNEQFF	TRBD2	.	TRBJ2-1	TRBV29-1
TGTGCCATCAGTGAACTCGAGAGGGGAAGACAGGGGGCAAACTATGGCTACACCTTC	CAISELERGRQGANYGYTF	TRBD1	once	TRBJ1-2	TRBV10-3
TGTGCTAGTGGTTTGTCCCCTCAGCGGGTGACAGATACGCAGTATTTT	CASGLSPQRVTDTQYF	.	.	TRBJ2-3	TRBV12-5
TGTGCCAGTAAAAACTTCAGGGACTCTACCTATGGCTACACCTTC	CASKNFRDSTYGYTF	.	.	TRBJ1-2	TRBV19
TGTGCCAGCAGCTCGGGACAGGGGGAAGGATATGGCTACACCTTC	CASSSGQGEGYGYTF	TRBD1	.	TRBJ1-2	TRBV5-4
TGTGCCAGCTCGCTAGGGACAGGATGGAGTGAAAAACTGTTTTTT	CASSLGTGWSEKLFF	TRBD1	.	TRBJ1-4	TRBV18
TGTGCCAGCAGCCCGGGACAAGGAGGGTATGGCTACACCTTC	CASSPGQGGYGYTF	.	.	TRBJ1-2	TRBV5-4
TGCGCCAGCAGCCAAGACGTGGGAGGGAGAAGTGGCTACACCTTC	CASSQDVGGRSGYTF	.	.	TRBJ1-2	TRBV4-1
TGCGCCAGCAGCTTGGACATGAACACCGGGGAGCTGTTTTTT	CASSLDMNTGELFF	.	.	TRBJ2-2	TRBV5-1
TGTGCCAGTAGTCCCCTAGCGGGGGGGCGGTATGAGCAGTTCTTC	CASSPLAGGRYEQFF	TRBD2	.	TRBJ2-1	TRBV19
TGTGCCAGCAGCTCAAGACAGGTGAACACTGAAGCTTTCTTT	CASSSRQVNTEAFF	.	.	TRBJ1-1	TRBV7-8
TGTGCCAGCAAGACTCCGACCCTGGGGGGCATTCAGTACTTC	CASKTPTLGGIQYF	.	once	TRBJ2-4	TRBV2
TGTGCCAGTAGTTCGGACAGGGGGCGGGAGACTGAAGCTTTCTTT	CASSSDRGRETEAFF	TRBD1	.	TRBJ1-1	TRBV19
TGTGCCAGCAGCTTAGGGGTACCGACAGGCGGTGGGACTGAAGCTTTCTTT	CASSLGVPTGGGTEAFF	.	.	TRBJ1-1	TRBV13
TGTGCCAGCAGTCAAGACAGGGAGGAATGCGAGCAGTACTTC	CASSQDREECEQYF	.	.	TRBJ2-7	TRBV6-1
TGTGCCAGCAGAACCGGGACAGGGCCCTACGAGCAGTACTTC	CASRTGTGPYEQYF	TRBD1	few	TRBJ2-7	TRBV6-5
TGTGCCAGCAGCGCCGGACCGTTGGGCGCCTACGAGCAGTACTTC	CASSAGPLGAYEQYF	.	once	TRBJ2-7	TRBV9
TGTGCCAGCAGCTTTAAGACAGCGGGGACTGAAGCTTTCTTT	CASSFKTAGTEAFF	.	.	TRBJ1-1	TRBV7-2
TGCGCCAGCAGCCAAGACAGGGGGCAGGGGAACACCATATATTTT	CASSQDRGQGNTIYF	TRBD1	.	TRBJ1-3	TRBV4-1
TGCGCCAGCAGCTCGCCGGGACAGGCAACGTGGACCTTC	CASSSPGQATWTF	TRBD1	.	TRBJ1-2	TRBV5-1
TGTGCCAGCAGCTTAGACAACTATGGCTACACCTTC	CASSLDNYGYTF	.	.	TRBJ1-2	TRBV7-9
TGTGCCAGCAGCTTAGGTCCCAGGGAGCAGTTCTTC	CASSLGPREQFF	.	few	TRBJ2-1	TRBV7-9
TGCGCCAGCAGCCTCGGGACAGGAAGTAATGAAAAACTGTTTTTT	CASSLGTGSNEKLFF	TRBD1	once	TRBJ1-4	TRBV5-1
TGCAGCGTTGGGTGGGTGACTAGCGGTGTACTGCTAGCCAAAAACATTCAGTACTTC	CSVGWVTSGVLLAKNIQYF	TRBD2	.	TRBJ2-4	TRBV29-1
TGTGCCAGCAGTTGGTGGACATCGATCCCCAATTCACCCCTCCACTTT	CASSWWTSIPNSPLHF	.	.	TRBJ1-6	TRBV6-5
TGTGCCAGTAGTATTGGCGGCCTCACAGATACGCAGTATTTT	CASSIGGLTDTQYF	.	once	TRBJ2-3	TRBV19
TGTGCCAGCAAGGCCCTCACAGGGAGAAATCAGCCCCAGCATTTT	CASKALTGRNQPQHF	.	.	TRBJ1-5	TRBV6-5
TGCGCCAGCAGCCAAGATGCGGGAGTTGAAGCTTTCTTT	CASSQDAGVEAFF	.	.	TRBJ1-1	TRBV4-3
TGTGCCAGCAGCTTTAACGCCATTAGCTCCTACGAGCAGTACTTC	CASSFNAISSYEQYF	.	.	TRBJ2-7	TRBV7-8
TGTGCCAGCAGGTCCGGGATTACCTACGAGCAGTACTTC	CASRSGITYEQYF	.	.	TRBJ2-7	TRBV6-1
TGTGCCAGCAGTTTCATATCATCTGGAGCCAAAAACATTCAGTACTTC	CASSFISSGAKNIQYF	.	.	TRBJ2-4	TRBV27